Here is one T cell receptor (beta chain) with its context. This record belongs to a study of blood T cell repertoires in COVID-19. Study-wide background: T cells, B-cell-depleted T cells, or PBMCs supplied cDNA or gDNA.

Sequencing used immunoSEQ multiplex PCR; TCRdb keeps in-frame clones, though not all of them. Of about 260,000 clones listed, approximately 82% are singletons. This clonotype originated in a woman aged 80 or older with acute or convalescent COVID-19. The sequenced material came from peripheral blood.

CDR3 protein: CASSFGRGQETQYF. For the CDR3, the DNA is TGCGCCAGCAGTTTCGGACGGGGCCAAGAGACCCAGTACTTC. The chain couples TRBV5-1 to TRBJ2-5; perhaps TRBD2 as D (5 bases). This CDR3 region has 14 residues. In germline, CDR1 is SGHRS, CDR2 YFSETQ. V gave up 5 bases and J gave up 1 base, with 12 bases separating them.